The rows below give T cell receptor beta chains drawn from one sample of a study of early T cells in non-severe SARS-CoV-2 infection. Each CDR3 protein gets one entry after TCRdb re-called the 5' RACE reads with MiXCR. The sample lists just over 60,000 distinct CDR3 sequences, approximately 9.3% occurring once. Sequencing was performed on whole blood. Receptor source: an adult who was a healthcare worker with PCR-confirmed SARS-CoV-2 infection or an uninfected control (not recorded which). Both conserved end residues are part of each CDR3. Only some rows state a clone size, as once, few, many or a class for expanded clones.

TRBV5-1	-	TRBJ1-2	CASSLTTGKANYGYTF
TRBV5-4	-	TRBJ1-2	CASSPEADGYTF
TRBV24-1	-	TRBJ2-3	CATSEPTGITSTDTQYF
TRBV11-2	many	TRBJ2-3	CASSLDPTSGNTDTQYF
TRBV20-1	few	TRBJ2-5	CSARERGLVSETQYF
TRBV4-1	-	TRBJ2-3	CASSQGPGSGGETPTDTQYF
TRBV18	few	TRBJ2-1	CASSRDSEQFF
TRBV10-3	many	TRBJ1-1	CAIRDGTGVTEAFF
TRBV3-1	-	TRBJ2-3	CASSQRWRPTDTQYF
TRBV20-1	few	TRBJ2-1	CSARNLAGSNEQFF
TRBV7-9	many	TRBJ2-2	CASRQGSRVNTGELFF
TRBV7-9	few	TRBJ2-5	CASSRDPQGPGETQYF
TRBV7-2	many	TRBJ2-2	CASSPRLDSGELFF
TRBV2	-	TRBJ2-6	CASRLTAASSGANVLTF
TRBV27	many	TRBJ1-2	CASRRPEAGVGGYTF
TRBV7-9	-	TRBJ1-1	CASSLTETNTEAFF
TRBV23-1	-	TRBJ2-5	CASSQPDRANQETQYF
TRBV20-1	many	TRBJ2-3	CSALNKLTQYF
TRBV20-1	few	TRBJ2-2	CSAKPGLAGGRPTGELFF
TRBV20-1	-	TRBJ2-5	CSARDGVAGPPRYF
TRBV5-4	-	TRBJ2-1	CASSPRTEYNEQFF
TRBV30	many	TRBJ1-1	CAWKGSTEAFF
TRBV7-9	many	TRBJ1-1	CASSLTAEAFF
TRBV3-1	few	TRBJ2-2	CASSHSNLGELFF
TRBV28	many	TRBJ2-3	CASNTDRDVTDTQYF
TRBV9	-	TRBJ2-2	CASSVGPTGELFF
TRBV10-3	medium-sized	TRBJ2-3	CAIRDSGADTQYF
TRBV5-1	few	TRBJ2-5	CASSYQAGKGETQYF
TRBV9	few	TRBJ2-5	CASSVAQEETQYF
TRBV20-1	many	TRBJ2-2	CSARDPTDRESTGELFF
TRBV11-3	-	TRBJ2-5	CASSLRTGQTQYF
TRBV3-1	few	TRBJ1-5	CASSQGSTATNQPQHF
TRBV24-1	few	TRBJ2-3	CATSDSLADLTDTQYF
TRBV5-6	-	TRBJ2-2	CASSLGDADTGELFF
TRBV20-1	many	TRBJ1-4	CSARDGGQSGNEKLFF
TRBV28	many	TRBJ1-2	CASSPGSTPYGYTF
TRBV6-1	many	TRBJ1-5	CASSESLGQGYQPQHF
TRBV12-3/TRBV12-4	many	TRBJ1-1	CASSLGWGRGLTEAFF
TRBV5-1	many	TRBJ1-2	CASSLGGGSDGYTF
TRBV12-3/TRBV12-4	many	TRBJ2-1	CASTSYNEQFF
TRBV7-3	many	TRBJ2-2	CASASGSNTGELFF